This is a list of T cell receptor beta chains from one sample in a study of blood T cell repertoires in COVID-19. Using immunoSEQ multiplex PCR, the repertoire was profiled, and TCRdb retains in-frame clones only, with some absent. The table includes 320,000 or so clones, about 90% detected once. Sequencing used PBMCs or T cells enriched from blood (not recorded which). The receptors here all came from a woman younger than 45 who had recovered from COVID-19. The CDR3 runs from the conserved cysteine through the conserved F or W. The D gene is left open where the match is weak. Clone size is shown for a subset of rows, as once, few, many or a class of expanded clone.

d_call clone_size j_call v_call cdr3_aa cdr3_nt
TRBD2 NA TRBJ2-3 TRBV6-5 CASNPSGGGTDTQYF TGTGCCAGCAACCCTAGCGGGGGGGGCACAGATACGCAGTATTTT
TRBD1 few TRBJ1-6 TRBV5-1 CASSKDPPGQGSSPLHF TGCGCCAGCAGCAAAGATCCACCGGGACAGGGAAGCTCACCCCTCCACTTT
TRBD1 NA TRBJ2-2 TRBV19 CATNSGGGAGELFF TGTGCCACGAACTCAGGGGGCGGTGCCGGGGAGCTGTTTTTT
NA NA TRBJ1-5 TRBV9 CASSAQGLNQPQHF TGTGCCAGCAGCGCCCAGGGACTCAATCAGCCCCAGCATTTT
NA NA TRBJ1-6 TRBV30 CAWSTWGGPLTTLHF TGTGCCTGGAGCACTTGGGGGGGACCCCTTACCACCCTCCACTTT
NA NA TRBJ1-2 TRBV25-1 CASSDLNRARGYTF TGTGCCAGCAGTGATCTCAACAGGGCCCGGGGCTACACCTTC
NA NA TRBJ1-5 TRBV4-3 CASSQDPPTGSSQPQHF TGCGCCAGCAGCCAAGATCCCCCCACAGGGAGCAGTCAGCCCCAGCATTTT
TRBD2 NA TRBJ2-3 TRBV6-1 CASSVFGGGAGDTQYF TGTGCCAGCAGTGTCTTCGGCGGGGGGGCAGGAGATACGCAGTATTTT
NA NA TRBJ1-4 TRBV11-2 CASSLVGGLVSTNEKLFF TGTGCCAGCAGCTTAGTCGGGGGGCTCGTATCAACTAATGAAAAACTGTTTTTT
TRBD1 few TRBJ1-1 TRBV27 CASSLRGRLTEAFF TGTGCCAGCAGTTTAAGGGGGCGGCTCACTGAAGCTTTCTTT
TRBD1 NA TRBJ2-7 TRBV3-1/TRBV3-2 CASSQSGRGLYEQYF TGTGCCAGCAGCCAAAGTGGCAGGGGGCTGTACGAGCAGTACTTC
TRBD1 once TRBJ2-1 TRBV5-1 CASSSPIGDRYNEQFF TGCGCCAGCAGCTCACCTATAGGGGACAGGTACAATGAGCAGTTCTTC
TRBD2 NA TRBJ2-5 TRBV5-1 CASSLIAGGSETQYF TGCGCCAGCAGCTTGATAGCGGGGGGGTCAGAGACCCAGTACTTC
NA NA TRBJ1-1 TRBV6-1 CASSERGGATEAFF TGTGCCAGCAGTGAACGAGGGGGGGCCACTGAAGCTTTCTTT
NA NA TRBJ2-1 TRBV4-3 CASSQDPVFYNEQFF TGCGCCAGCAGCCAAGATCCGGTCTTCTACAATGAGCAGTTCTTC
TRBD2 NA TRBJ2-2 TRBV19 CASGLAGVNTGELFF TGTGCCAGTGGACTAGCGGGGGTGAACACCGGGGAGCTGTTTTTT
NA NA TRBJ1-2 TRBV19 CASSRTNYGYTF TGTGCCAGTAGTCGCACAAACTATGGCTACACCTTC
TRBD1 NA TRBJ2-5 TRBV5-4 CASSKGQGFGETQYF TGTGCCAGCAGCAAAGGACAGGGTTTTGGGGAGACCCAGTACTTC
TRBD1 NA TRBJ2-3 TRBV10-3 CAISESMDRSSLSDTQYF TGTGCCATCAGTGAGTCAATGGACAGGTCTTCTCTCTCAGATACGCAGTATTTT
TRBD2 NA TRBJ2-5 TRBV5-1 CASSLEAGGPRETQYF TGCGCCAGCAGCTTGGAGGCGGGGGGGCCCCGGGAGACCCAGTACTTC
TRBD1 NA TRBJ1-1 TRBV10-1 CASSDRDRGPNTEAFF TGCGCCAGCAGTGATAGGGACAGGGGACCGAACACTGAAGCTTTCTTT
TRBD1 few TRBJ2-7 TRBV5-1 CASTPQGRGPVEQYF TGCGCCAGCACCCCGCAGGGCAGGGGGCCCGTGGAGCAGTACTTC
NA NA TRBJ2-7 TRBV5-1 CASRQDGYEQYF TGCGCCAGCAGACAGGACGGCTACGAGCAGTACTTC
NA NA TRBJ1-2 TRBV27 CASSPMGNPDYGYTF TGTGCCAGCAGCCCTATGGGCAATCCGGACTATGGCTACACCTTC
NA NA TRBJ1-1 TRBV7-9 CASSLISPGPEAFF TGTGCCAGCAGCTTAATTTCCCCAGGCCCTGAAGCTTTCTTT
NA NA TRBJ1-4 TRBV5-1 CASSLDGFNEKLFF TGCGCCAGCAGCCTGGACGGTTTTAATGAAAAACTGTTTTTT
NA NA TRBJ2-2 TRBV23-1 CASSHGGAFDGELFF TGCGCCAGCAGTCACGGCGGGGCCTTCGACGGGGAGCTGTTTTTT
NA NA TRBJ1-5 TRBV19 CASSFWGDLSNQPQHF TGTGCCAGTAGTTTTTGGGGGGACCTTAGCAATCAGCCCCAGCATTTT
TRBD2 NA TRBJ2-2 TRBV30 CAWSARLAGGPAGELFF TGTGCCTGGAGTGCCCGACTAGCGGGGGGGCCCGCCGGGGAGCTGTTTTTT
NA few TRBJ1-2 TRBV4-3 CASSQDRQGWNGYTF TGCGCCAGCAGCCAAGATCGTCAGGGGTGGAATGGCTACACCTTC
TRBD1 once TRBJ2-7 TRBV27 CASSDPGQGTYEQYF TGTGCCAGCAGTGACCCGGGACAGGGAACTTACGAGCAGTACTTC
NA NA TRBJ2-1 TRBV7-9 CASSLRIEGRTYNEQFF TGTGCCAGCAGCTTAAGGATCGAGGGTCGTACCTACAATGAGCAGTTCTTC
TRBD1 NA TRBJ2-2 TRBV7-2 CASNSYRGTGELFF TGTGCCAGCAACAGTTACAGGGGGACCGGGGAGCTGTTTTTT
NA NA TRBJ1-1 TRBV7-9 CASSLFESTEAFF TGTGCCAGCAGCTTATTCGAGAGCACTGAAGCTTTCTTT
TRBD1 once TRBJ1-2 TRBV5-1 CASRTPTQGDLNYGYTF TGCGCCAGCAGAACCCCAACCCAGGGGGACCTTAACTATGGCTACACCTTC
NA once TRBJ2-7 TRBV27 CASSLWPPQGVGYEQYF TGTGCCAGCAGTTTATGGCCCCCGCAGGGCGTTGGCTACGAGCAGTACTTC
TRBD1 NA TRBJ1-2 TRBV19 CASADRGVSGYTF TGTGCCAGCGCGGACAGGGGAGTGTCAGGCTACACCTTC
NA NA TRBJ2-3 TRBV27 CASSLGQSTQYF TGTGCCAGCAGTTTAGGCCAGTCTACGCAGTATTTT
NA once TRBJ2-1 TRBV21-1 CATGRGGVYHNEQFF TGTGCGACGGGCCGGGGGGGCGTTTACCACAATGAGCAGTTCTTC
NA NA TRBJ1-4 TRBV19 CASSPLGRGGDEKLFF TGTGCCAGTAGCCCACTGGGGAGGGGAGGGGATGAAAAACTGTTTTTT
NA NA TRBJ1-1 TRBV7-2 CASSLTALPLNTEAFF TGTGCCAGCAGCTTAACAGCCCTCCCCCTGAACACTGAAGCTTTCTTT
TRBD1 NA TRBJ1-2 TRBV28 CASSPGTVVDYGYTF TGTGCCAGCAGCCCCGGGACAGTTGTCGACTATGGCTACACCTTC
TRBD1 NA TRBJ1-5 TRBV27 CATRDRALMGNQPQHF TGTGCCACCCGGGACAGGGCTTTAATGGGCAATCAGCCCCAGCATTTT
TRBD1 NA TRBJ2-1 TRBV6-4 CASSDSRTGDLFF TGTGCCAGCAGTGACTCCAGAACAGGGGATCTGTTCTTC
TRBD1 NA TRBJ1-3 TRBV6-1 CASSGPSRDSSNTIYF TGTGCCAGCAGTGGTCCAAGCCGGGACAGCTCGAACACCATATATTTT
NA NA TRBJ1-1 TRBV28 CAIAGGADTEAFF TGTGCCATTGCGGGGGGGGCCGACACTGAAGCTTTCTTT
NA NA TRBJ1-1 TRBV3-1/TRBV3-2 CASSLEMNTEAFF TGTGCCAGCAGCCTGGAGATGAACACTGAAGCTTTCTTT
TRBD1 NA TRBJ2-7 TRBV4-3 CASSKGQGSYEQYF TGCGCCAGCAGCAAGGGACAGGGGTCCTACGAGCAGTACTTC
TRBD1 NA TRBJ1-4 TRBV10-3 CAIRNGQDEKLFF TGTGCCATCAGGAACGGACAGGATGAAAAACTGTTTTTT
TRBD2 NA TRBJ2-1 TRBV10-2 CASNSGVDNEQFF TGCGCCAGCAATAGCGGGGTTGATAATGAGCAGTTCTTC